Shown below are 32 T cell receptor beta chains from a single sample sequenced in a study of identical twins listed by TCRdb under 2016. Libraries were built with 5' RACE. TCRdb records Illumina HiSeq 2000 as the sequencer. The public reads were reprocessed in TCRdb via fastp at Q25 and MiXCR, keeping in-frame beta chains. Rows with one shared CDR3 protein collapse into an entry with the most common genes and DNA. The sample table holds 350,000 to 600,000 distinct CDR3 sequences, of which 12% to 15% were seen once. The ten largest clonotypes hold approximately 0.52% of the sample. The same specimen was also included in a second study, on yellow fever vaccine responses in identical twins.

The specimen sequenced was CD4+ T cells sorted from blood. These receptor sequences come from a woman under 30 in good health.

In this sample, this clonotype turned up a few times. The chain is built from TRBV6-2 or TRBV6-3 and TRBJ2-3, with a possible D match to TRBD1 (6 bases). Trimming cost V 5 bases and J 2 bases, with 11 bases left between them. The CDR3 extends over 14 amino acids. In germline, CDR1 is MNHEY, CDR2 SVGEGT. The chain's CDR3 is CASSRDTITDTQYF. The CDR3 nucleotides are TGTGCCAGCAGTCGGGACACTATCACAGATACGCAGTATTTT.

There are many counts of this clonotype. The chain employs TRBV6-5 and TRBJ2-5; TRBD1 or TRBD2 may be the D gene (5 bases each). The germline gives CDR1 MNHEY, CDR2 SVGAGI. The CDR3 runs 12 residues. V was shortened by 5 bases and J by 3 bases, with 7 bases between the two germline ends. CDR3 sequence: CASSQGEETQYF. The DNA for the CDR3 is TGTGCCAGCAGTCAGGGAGAAGAGACCCAGTACTTC.

This clonotype showed up just a few times. The gene calls are TRBV6-1 and TRBJ2-5; 10 positions agree with TRBD1. Trimming cost V 1 base and J 1 base; bases outside gene matches: 3. This CDR3 has 16 amino acids. The germline V gene encodes CDR1 MNHNS and CDR2 SASEGT. The CDR3 coding sequence is TGTGCCAGCAGTGAAGGGACAGGGGGTGGCCAAGAGACCCAGTACTTC. It is translated as CASSEGTGGGQETQYF.

This clonotype has ten or more counts. The chain joins TRBV5-1 to TRBJ1-3; D gene unclear. Germline CDR1 is SGHRS and CDR2 is YFSETQ. V lost 0 bases, J lost 0 bases, and 10 bases lay in between. The CDR3 covers 16 residues. The CDR3 loop is CASSLASQSSGNTIYF. As DNA, the CDR3 is TGCGCCAGCAGCTTGGCGTCCCAAAGCTCTGGAAACACCATATATTTT.

Ten or more counts support this clonotype. This rearrangement joins TRBV6-5 to TRBJ1-1; D may be TRBD1 (5 bases). CDR1 and CDR2 (germline): MNHEY, SVGAGI. The length of the CDR3 is 13 residues. Trimming pared 2 bases from V and 1 base from J, leaving 5 bases between. The CDR3 DNA reads as TGTGCCAGCAGTTACGGGGGGAACACTGAAGCTTTCTTT. Translation gives CASSYGGNTEAFF.

The chain employs TRBV7-2 and TRBJ2-3, with D unclear. This CDR3 spans 15 amino acids. Germline V gene data show CDR1 as SGHTA and CDR2 as FQGNSA. V lost 1 base and J lost 3, with 11 bases in between. The CDR3 region has the DNA TGTGCCAGCAGCTTAGTGGTGCGGACGACAGATACGCAGTATTTT. Its translation is CASSLVVRTTDTQYF.

The chain links TRBV7-9 to TRBJ1-1; the D gene is possibly TRBD1 (6 bases). CDR3 size: 14 residues. Trimming shortened V by 5 bases and J by 8 bases, and 18 bases separated the two germline ends. Germline CDR1 is SEHNR and CDR2 is FQNEAQ (reference sequence). The CDR3 DNA is TGTGCCAGCAGCGCACAACAGGGCCAAAGCGAAGCTTTCTTT. This encodes CASSAQQGQSEAFF.

This clonotype occurred a few times. The chain links TRBV12-3 or TRBV12-4 to TRBJ1-1; D not certain. V was trimmed by 3 bases and J by 3 bases, leaving 5 bases between them. The CDR3 is made up of 12 amino acids. The CDR3 is CASSFQYTEAFF. The DNA for the CDR3 is TGTGCCAGCAGTTTCCAGTACACTGAAGCTTTCTTT.

This rearrangement joins TRBV11-2 to TRBJ2-7; 7 bases fit TRBD1. CDR3 size: 13 residues. J lost 2 bases, V lost 4 bases, and 2 bases had no gene match. Germline V gene lookup returns CDR1 SGHAT and CDR2 FQNNGV. The CDR3 loop is CASSWGQTYEQYF. The CDR3 DNA reads as TGTGCCAGCAGCTGGGGACAGACCTACGAGCAGTACTTC. Combining the CDR3 with reference TRBV11-2 and TRBJ2-7 gives the whole variable domain EAGVAQSPRYKIIEKRQSVAFWCNPISGHATLYWYQQILGQGPKLLIQFQNNGVVDDSQLPKDRFSAERLKGVDSTLKIQPAKLEDSAVYLCASSWGQTYEQYFGPGTRLTVT.

The rearrangement uses TRBV14 and TRBJ1-1, with unresolved D. With 4 bases removed from V and 4 bases from J, the gap between germline ends came to 13 bases. The germline V gene has CDR1 SGHDN and CDR2 FVKESK. The CDR3 extends over 14 amino acids. CDR3 in DNA: TGTGCCAGCAGCCTTAGTCTGCTCCTCACTGAAGCTTTCTTT. This encodes CASSLSLLLTEAFF.

The chain joins TRBV20-1 to TRBJ1-5, with a weak D call TRBD1 (5 bases). This CDR3 region has 13 residues. CDR1 is DFQATT, CDR2 SNEGSKA, per germline (reference sequence). Trimming shortened V by 0 bases and J by 7 bases, and 10 bases separated the two germline ends. The CDR3 spells CSARDQGSQPQHF. In nucleotides, the CDR3 is TGCAGTGCTAGAGATCAGGGTTCACAGCCCCAGCATTTT.

The rearrangement uses TRBV18 and TRBJ1-5; weak D call: TRBD1 (5 bases). The CDR3 has 13 residues. CDR1 KGHSH and CDR2 LQKENI come from the germline V gene. Trimming shortened V by 2 bases and J by 6 bases, and 8 bases separated the two germline ends. As DNA, the CDR3 is TGTGCCAGCTCACCAACCGGGGCTCAGCCCCAGCATTTT. It codes for CASSPTGAQPQHF.

This clonotype was detected a few times. The V call is TRBV5-1, the J call TRBJ2-7, with 7 nucleotides matching TRBD1. Germline V gene sequence: CDR1 SGHRS, CDR2 YFSETQ. This CDR3 region has 14 residues. Trimming at V came to 4 bases and at J to 7 bases, leaving 11 bases not matched to a gene. The CDR3, as DNA: TGCGCCAGCAGCCTACCGGGACAGAGTAAGGAGCAGTACTTC. The encoded protein is CASSLPGQSKEQYF. The full variable domain, with the rest looked up from reference TRBV5-1 and TRBJ2-7, is KAGVTQTPRYLIKTRGQQVTLSCSPISGHRSVSWYQQTPGQGLQFLFEYFSETQRNKGNFPGRFSGRQFSNSRSEMNVSTLELGDSALYLCASSLPGQSKEQYFGPGTRLTVT.

This clonotype appeared a few times. The chain links TRBV12-3 or TRBV12-4 to TRBJ2-7; D is undetermined. The CDR3 consists of 14 residues. The V end lost 1 base, the J end lost 2 bases, and 9 bases lay between the germline ends. Written as DNA, the CDR3 is TGTGCCAGCAGTTTAGGGACGGATGCCTACGAGCAGTACTTC. Translated: CASSLGTDAYEQYF.

The chain links TRBV5-1 to TRBJ1-6, with D uncertain. CDR1 and CDR2 from the germline V gene are SGHRS and YFSETQ. This CDR3 comprises 14 residues. Trimming removed 0 bases from V and 10 bases from J, with 11 bases in between. CDR3 residues: CASSLAREGSPLHF. In nucleotides, the CDR3 is TGCGCCAGCAGCTTGGCCCGGGAGGGATCACCCCTCCACTTT.

A few counts support this clonotype. The rearrangement uses TRBV28 and TRBJ2-5; D not certain. The length of the CDR3 is 11 residues. CDR1 and CDR2 (germline): MDHEN, SYDVKM. V was cut by 8 bases and J by 5 bases, with 9 bases left in between. The CDR3 region is CASQESETQYF. The CDR3 bases are TGTGCCAGCCAGGAGTCGGAGACCCAGTACTTC.

This rearrangement joins TRBV5-1 to TRBJ2-2; a possible D gene is TRBD2 (5 bases). This CDR3 has 15 amino acids. CDR1 and CDR2 from the germline V gene are SGHRS and YFSETQ. Trimming shortened V by 4 bases and J by 1 base, and 11 bases separated the two germline ends. The chain's CDR3 is CASSTPGVNTGELFF. CDR3 in DNA: TGCGCCAGCAGCACCCCCGGGGTGAACACCGGGGAGCTGTTTTTT.

There are a few counts of this clonotype. The DNA for the CDR3 is TGTGCCAGCAGTATTACAGGGGGAGGCGAGCAGTACTTC. Encoded protein: CASSITGGGEQYF. The rearrangement joins TRBV6-2 or TRBV6-3 to TRBJ2-7; the match to TRBD1 covers 8 bases. Germline V CDR1 and CDR2: MNHEY, SVGEGT. V dropped 5 bases and J dropped 6; count of bases not matched to a gene: 6. The CDR3 sequence is 13 residues long.

The genes are TRBV6-1 and TRBJ2-7, with D unresolved. Germline V gives CDR1 MNHNS, CDR2 SASEGT. The CDR3 extends over 12 amino acids. Between the trimmed V and J ends, which lost 2 bases and 0 bases, there was a span of 2 bases. The CDR3 DNA follows: TGTGCCAGCAGTGAATTCTCCTACGAGCAGTACTTC. This translates into CASSEFSYEQYF.

This clonotype came up a few times. The rearrangement joins TRBV6-5 to TRBJ1-3; D not resolved. V lost 0 bases to trimming and J lost 0 bases, with 12 bases between them. CDR3 length: 17 residues. In germline, CDR1 is MNHEY, CDR2 SVGAGI. The chain's CDR3 is CASSYSGIGSSGNTIYF. CDR3 in DNA: TGTGCCAGCAGTTACTCCGGGATCGGTAGCTCTGGAAACACCATATATTTT.

CDR3 in DNA: TGCAGTGCTAGAGAACAAGGACAGGGCTACGAGCAGTACTTC. As protein: CSAREQGQGYEQYF. The chain combines TRBV20-1 with TRBJ2-7; TRBD1 matches 8 bases. Per germline, CDR1 DFQATT and CDR2 SNEGSKA (reference sequence). Trimming took 0 bases from V and 3 from J; bases not matched to a gene: 4. The CDR3 runs to 14 residues.

This clonotype was picked up a small number of times. This chain connects TRBV18 to TRBJ1-6, with 9 nucleotides matching TRBD1. Germline assignment: CDR1 KGHSH and CDR2 LQKENI. This CDR3 has 20 amino acids. J was trimmed by 1 base and V by 1 base; bases with no gene match: 11. The CDR3: CASSPLSGTGSRSYNSPLHF. The CDR3 DNA is TGTGCCAGCTCACCACTCTCCGGGACAGGGTCTAGGTCCTATAATTCACCCCTCCACTTT.

In this sample, this clonotype turned up a few times. This CDR3 reads CASSVGTVETQYF. CDR3 sequence (DNA): TGTGCCAGCAGTGTTGGGACAGTTGAGACCCAGTACTTC. J is TRBJ2-5 and V is TRBV2; 7 bases match TRBD1. The CDR3 runs to 13 residues. V was clipped by 4 bases and J by 5 bases; unmatched bases: 4. Germline V gives CDR1 SNHLY, CDR2 FYNNEI.

This clonotype came up a few times. No DNA is shown, since the ends of the CDR3 on it are uncertain; the CDR3 is the one TCRdb lists. The chain combines TRBV12-3 or TRBV12-4 with TRBJ2-2; the table's D call TRBD1 went unverified against the DNA. The CDR3 region is 13 residues in length, termini included. The CDR3 loop reads CASSSSGSGELFF.

The V gene is TRBV20-1, the J gene TRBJ2-1, with 7 bases aligning to TRBD2. With 6 bases clipped from V and 8 bases from J, the junction kept 28 bases outside the gene matches. The germline gives CDR1 DFQATT, CDR2 SNEGSKA (reference sequence). This CDR3 spans 19 amino acids. The CDR3 protein is CSAESREAGLIIHVDEQFF. CDR3 nucleotide sequence: TGCAGTGCGGAAAGCCGGGAGGCGGGGTTGATCATTCATGTCGATGAGCAGTTCTTC.

This clonotype occurred a few times. This chain uses TRBV7-9 with TRBJ1-4; no definite D call. V gave up 4 bases and J gave up 8 bases, with 14 bases separating them. Germline CDR1 reads SEHNR; CDR2 reads FQNEAQ (reference sequence). The CDR3 runs to 14 residues. The CDR3 sequence is CASSSHIRKEKLFF. The CDR3 DNA reads TGTGCCAGCAGCTCACACATAAGGAAGGAAAAACTGTTTTTT.

This clonotype was observed many times. The chain couples TRBV6-5 to TRBJ2-2; the match to TRBD1 covers 7 bases. The CDR3 is 19 residues long. V lost 1 base and J lost 6; bases outside the gene matches: 17. The germline CDR1 and CDR2 sequences are MNHEY and SVGAGI. CDR3 sequence: CASSYYEGIDRAGSGELFF. Here the CDR3 DNA reads TGTGCCAGCAGTTACTACGAGGGAATAGACAGGGCGGGTTCCGGGGAGCTGTTTTTT.

This clonotype has just a few counts. The CDR3 region is CASSLAAGGMGYNEQFF. The CDR3 DNA is TGCGCCAGCAGCTTGGCCGCCGGGGGGATGGGGTACAATGAGCAGTTCTTC. The chain joins TRBV5-1 to TRBJ2-1, with 7 bases identical to TRBD2. Per germline, CDR1 SGHRS and CDR2 YFSETQ. The CDR3 has 17 amino acids. The junction had 10 bases not matched to a gene; V was cut back by 0 bases and J by 4 bases.

This clonotype has only a few counts. CDR3 loop: CASSFEFRDTQYF. As DNA, the CDR3 is TGTGCCAGCAGCTTCGAGTTCAGGGATACGCAGTATTTT. The chain is built from TRBV11-2 and TRBJ2-3; D call uncertain. This CDR3 spans 13 amino acids. The ends were cut back, 3 bases at V and 6 bases at J, with 10 bases in the middle. Looked up from germline, CDR1 is SGHAT and CDR2 is FQNNGV. Variable domain in full (rest from reference TRBV11-2 and TRBJ2-3): EAGVAQSPRYKIIEKRQSVAFWCNPISGHATLYWYQQILGQGPKLLIQFQNNGVVDDSQLPKDRFSAERLKGVDSTLKIQPAKLEDSAVYLCASSFEFRDTQYFGPGTRLTVL.

This clonotype came up a few times. The rearrangement joins TRBV4-3 to TRBJ2-7, with D possibly TRBD1 on 5 matching bases. The CDR3 extends over 15 amino acids. The germline V gene encodes CDR1 LGHNA and CDR2 YSLEER. V lost 3 bases and J 0 bases, leaving 12 bases between the germline ends. CDR3 amino acids: CASSHLYGASYEQYF. The CDR3 nucleotides read TGCGCCAGCAGCCACCTGTATGGGGCCTCCTACGAGCAGTACTTC.

This clonotype was recorded at least ten times. J is TRBJ1-2 and V is TRBV7-2; D possibly corresponds to TRBD1 (5 bases). V shed 8 bases and J shed 2 bases, with 12 bases lying between them. Germline V lookup: CDR1 SGHTA, CDR2 FQGNSA. The length of the CDR3 is 13 residues. The CDR3 loop is CASGAGPNYGYTF. CDR3 in DNA: TGTGCCAGCGGGGCGGGACCCAACTATGGCTACACCTTC.

The chain recombines TRBV28 with TRBJ2-3, with D hard to call. With 8 bases removed from V and 6 bases from J, the gap between germline ends came to 12 bases. CDR1 and CDR2 (germline): MDHEN, SYDVKM. This CDR3 region has 12 residues. CDR3 amino acids: CASDDSTDTQYF. The CDR3 DNA sequence: TGTGCCAGCGACGACTCGACCGATACGCAGTATTTT.